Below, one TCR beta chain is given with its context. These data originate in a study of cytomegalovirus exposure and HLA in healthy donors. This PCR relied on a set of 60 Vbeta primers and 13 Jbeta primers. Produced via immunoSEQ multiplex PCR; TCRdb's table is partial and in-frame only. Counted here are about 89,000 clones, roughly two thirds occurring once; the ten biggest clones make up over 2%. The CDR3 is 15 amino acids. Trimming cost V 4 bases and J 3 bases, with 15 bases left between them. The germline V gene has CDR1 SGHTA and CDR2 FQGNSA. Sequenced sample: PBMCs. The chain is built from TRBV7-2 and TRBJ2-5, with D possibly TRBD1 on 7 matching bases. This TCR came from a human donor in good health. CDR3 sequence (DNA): TGTGCCAGCAGCTCCAGGGGGGATGTAAAAGAGACCCAGTACTTC. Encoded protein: CASSSRGDVKETQYF. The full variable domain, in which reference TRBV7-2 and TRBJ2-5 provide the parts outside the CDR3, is GAGVSQSPSNKVTEKGKDVELRCDPISGHTALYWYRQSLGQGLEFLIYFQGNSAPDKSGLPSDRFSAERTGGSVSTLTIQRTQQEDSAVYLCASSSRGDVKETQYFGPGTRLLVL.